These T cell receptor beta chains were read from a single sample in a study of cytomegalovirus exposure and HLA in healthy donors. Some clones are missing from TCRdb's copy, which holds only in-frame ones; the method was immunoSEQ multiplex PCR. The sample has under 200,000 clones; approximately 71% are singletons. The specimen was PBMCs. These receptors all stem from a woman between 40 and 50 years old in good health and CMV-seropositive. Both conserved end residues are trimmed from each CDR3. D genes are given only for firm matches. The size entry is marked missing in some rows and otherwise reads once, few, many or a size class.

CDR3 protein | V gene | clone size | J gene | D gene
ASSGGQGPPLYEQY | TRBV11-2 | NA | NA | TRBD1
ASSLYDRINYGYT | TRBV28 | few | TRBJ1-2 | NA
ASSRTGSEQY | TRBV19 | NA | TRBJ2-7 | TRBD1
ASSLNRALMNGDAF | TRBV19 | NA | TRBJ1-1 | NA
SVEVLGQGLFTGELF | TRBV29-1 | NA | TRBJ2-2 | TRBD1
ASSDAGADGYT | TRBV25-1 | once | TRBJ1-2 | NA
ASRRWPNIETQY | TRBV6-1 | NA | TRBJ2-5 | NA
ASSPRPSPSYEQY | TRBV7-2 | NA | TRBJ2-7 | NA
ASSLLASNNEQF | TRBV11-3 | NA | TRBJ2-1 | NA
ASSPSGVDTEAF | TRBV18 | few | TRBJ1-1 | NA
ASSQRGAPGETQY | TRBV7-6 | NA | TRBJ2-5 | TRBD2
ASSLAGTGGTDTQY | TRBV28 | NA | TRBJ2-3 | TRBD1
AWSPQKNQPQH | TRBV30 | NA | TRBJ1-5 | NA
ASSLVGISLGNTIY | TRBV27 | NA | TRBJ1-3 | NA
ASSLVSTTDTQY | TRBV5-4 | NA | TRBJ2-3 | NA
ASSIGGTGDQPQH | TRBV19 | few | TRBJ1-5 | TRBD1
ASSQDWGGRDSYEQY | TRBV4-1 | NA | TRBJ2-7 | TRBD2
ASSVQGSYSNQPQH | TRBV9 | once | TRBJ1-5 | NA
ASSKDRVSEQY | TRBV5-4 | once | TRBJ2-7 | TRBD1
ASRPTGEETQY | TRBV11-2 | NA | TRBJ2-5 | TRBD1
AWSRPGQGYEQY | TRBV30 | NA | TRBJ2-7 | TRBD1
ASSLAGGGTDTQY | TRBV28 | once | TRBJ2-3 | TRBD1